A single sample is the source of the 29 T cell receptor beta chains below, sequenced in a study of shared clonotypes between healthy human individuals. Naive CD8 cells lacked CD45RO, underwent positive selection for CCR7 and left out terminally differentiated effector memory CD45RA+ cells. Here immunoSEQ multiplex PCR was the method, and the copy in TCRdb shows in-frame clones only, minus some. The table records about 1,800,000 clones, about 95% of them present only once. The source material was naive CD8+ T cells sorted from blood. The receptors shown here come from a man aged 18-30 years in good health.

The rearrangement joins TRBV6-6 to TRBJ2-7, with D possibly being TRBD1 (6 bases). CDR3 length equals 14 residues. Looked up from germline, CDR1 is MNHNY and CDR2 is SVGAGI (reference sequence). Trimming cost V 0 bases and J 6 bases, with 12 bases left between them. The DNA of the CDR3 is TGTGCCAGCAGTTACTCGATACAGGGCCCCGAGCAGTACTTC. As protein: CASSYSIQGPEQYF.

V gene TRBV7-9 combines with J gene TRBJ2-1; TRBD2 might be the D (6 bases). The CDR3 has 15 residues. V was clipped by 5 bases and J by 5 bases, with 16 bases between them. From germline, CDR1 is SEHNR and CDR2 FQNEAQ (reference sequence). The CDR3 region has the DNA TGTGCCAGCAGCCTCTTCGGTGGCGGGGACAATGAGCAGTTCTTC. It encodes CASSLFGGGDNEQFF. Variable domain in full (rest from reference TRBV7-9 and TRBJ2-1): DTGVSQNPRHKITKRGQNVTFRCDPISEHNRLYWYRQTLGQGPEFLTYFQNEAQLEKSRLLSDRFSAERPKGSFSTLEIQRTEQGDSAMYLCASSLFGGGDNEQFFGPGTRLTVL.

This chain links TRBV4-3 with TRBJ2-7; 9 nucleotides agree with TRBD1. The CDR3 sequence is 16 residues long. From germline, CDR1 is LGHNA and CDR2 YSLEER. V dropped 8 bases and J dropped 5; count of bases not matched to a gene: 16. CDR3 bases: TGCGCCAGCGCACTACGCCCAGGGACAGGGCCGGACGAGCAGTACTTC. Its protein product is CASALRPGTGPDEQYF.

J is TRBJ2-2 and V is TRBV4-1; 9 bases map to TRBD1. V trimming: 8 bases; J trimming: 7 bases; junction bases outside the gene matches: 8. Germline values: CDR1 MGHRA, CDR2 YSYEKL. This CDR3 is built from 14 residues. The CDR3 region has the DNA TGCGCCAGCGCAGAACAGGGGGCAGGCGGGGAGCTGTTTTTT. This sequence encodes CASAEQGAGGELFF.

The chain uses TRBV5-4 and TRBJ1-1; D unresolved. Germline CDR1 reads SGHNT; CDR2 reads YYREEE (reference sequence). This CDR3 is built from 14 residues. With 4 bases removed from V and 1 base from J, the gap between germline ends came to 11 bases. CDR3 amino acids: CASSADAGNTEAFF. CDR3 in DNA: TGTGCCAGCAGCGCGGACGCGGGGAACACTGAAGCTTTCTTT.

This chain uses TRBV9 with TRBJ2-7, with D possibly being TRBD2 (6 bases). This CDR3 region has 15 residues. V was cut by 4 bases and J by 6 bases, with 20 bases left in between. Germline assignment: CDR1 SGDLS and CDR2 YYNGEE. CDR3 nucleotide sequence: TGTGCCAGCAGCCCGGACTCCGGGACTGGCAGCGAGCAGTACTTC. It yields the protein CASSPDSGTGSEQYF.

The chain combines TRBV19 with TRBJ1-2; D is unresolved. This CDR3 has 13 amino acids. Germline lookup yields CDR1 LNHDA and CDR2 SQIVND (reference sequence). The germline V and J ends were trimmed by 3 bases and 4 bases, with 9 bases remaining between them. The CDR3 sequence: CASSMAESYGYTF. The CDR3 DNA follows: TGTGCCAGTAGTATGGCAGAGAGCTATGGCTACACCTTC.

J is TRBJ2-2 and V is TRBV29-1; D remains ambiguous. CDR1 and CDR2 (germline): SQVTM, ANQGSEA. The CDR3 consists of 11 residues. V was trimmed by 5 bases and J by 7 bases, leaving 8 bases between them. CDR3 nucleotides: TGCAGCGTTAAGTTTTTCGGGGAGCTGTTTTTT. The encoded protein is CSVKFFGELFF.

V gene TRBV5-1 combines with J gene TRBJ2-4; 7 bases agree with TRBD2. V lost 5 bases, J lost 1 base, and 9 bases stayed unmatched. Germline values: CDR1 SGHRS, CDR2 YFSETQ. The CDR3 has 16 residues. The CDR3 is CASSLSGGGAKNIQYF. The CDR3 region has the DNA TGCGCCAGCAGTTTGTCAGGCGGGGGTGCCAAAAACATTCAGTACTTC.

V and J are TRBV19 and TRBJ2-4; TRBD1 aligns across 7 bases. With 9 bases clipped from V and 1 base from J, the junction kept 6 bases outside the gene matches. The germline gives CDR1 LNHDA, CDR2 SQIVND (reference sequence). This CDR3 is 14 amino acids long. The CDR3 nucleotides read TGTGCCAGCCGACAGGGTGAGGCCAAAAACATTCAGTACTTC. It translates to CASRQGEAKNIQYF.

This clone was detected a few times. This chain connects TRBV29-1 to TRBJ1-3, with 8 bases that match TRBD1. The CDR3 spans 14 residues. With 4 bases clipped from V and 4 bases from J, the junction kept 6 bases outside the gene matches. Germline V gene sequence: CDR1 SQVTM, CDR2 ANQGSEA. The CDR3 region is CSVADRGSGNTIYF. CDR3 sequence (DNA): TGCAGCGTTGCCGACAGGGGTTCAGGAAACACCATATATTTT. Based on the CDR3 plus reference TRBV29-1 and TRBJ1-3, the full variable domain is SAVISQKPSRDICQRGTSLTIQCQVDSQVTMMFWYRQQPGQSLTLIATANQGSEATYESGFVIDKFPISRPNLTFSTLTVSNMSPEDSSIYLCSVADRGSGNTIYFGEGSWLTVV.

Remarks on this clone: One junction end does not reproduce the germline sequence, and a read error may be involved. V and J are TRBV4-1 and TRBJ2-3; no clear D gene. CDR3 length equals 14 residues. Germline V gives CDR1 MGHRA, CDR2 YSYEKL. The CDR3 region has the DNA TGCGCCAGCAGTCAAGATCCTTGGGCGGATACGCAGTATTTT. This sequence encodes CASSQDPWADTQYF.

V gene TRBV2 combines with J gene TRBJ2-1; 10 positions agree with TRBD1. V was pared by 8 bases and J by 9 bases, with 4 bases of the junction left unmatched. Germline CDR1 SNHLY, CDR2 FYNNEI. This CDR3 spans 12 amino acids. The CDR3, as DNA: TGTGCCAGCGGCCGGACAGGGGGTGAGCAGTTCTTC. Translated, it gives CASGRTGGEQFF.

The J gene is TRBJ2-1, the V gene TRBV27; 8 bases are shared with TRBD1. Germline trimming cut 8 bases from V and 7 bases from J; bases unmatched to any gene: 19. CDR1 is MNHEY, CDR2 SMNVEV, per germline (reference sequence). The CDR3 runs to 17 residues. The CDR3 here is CASGPARKGQGRNEQFF. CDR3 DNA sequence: TGTGCCAGCGGCCCAGCCCGGAAAGGACAGGGTCGGAATGAGCAGTTCTTC.

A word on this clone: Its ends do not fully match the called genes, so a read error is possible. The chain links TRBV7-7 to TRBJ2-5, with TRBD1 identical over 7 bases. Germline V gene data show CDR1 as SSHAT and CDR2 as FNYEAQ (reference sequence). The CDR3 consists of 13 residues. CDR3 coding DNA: TGTGCTAGCAGCTTCGACAGGGAAGAGACCCAGTACTTC. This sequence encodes CASSFDREETQYF. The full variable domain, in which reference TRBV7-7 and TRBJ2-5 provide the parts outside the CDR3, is GAGVSQSPRYKVTKRGQDVTLRCDPISSHATLYWYQQALGQGPEFLTYFNYEAQPDKSGLPSDRFSAERPEGSISTLTIQRTEQRDSAMYRCASSFDREETQYFGPGTRLLVL.

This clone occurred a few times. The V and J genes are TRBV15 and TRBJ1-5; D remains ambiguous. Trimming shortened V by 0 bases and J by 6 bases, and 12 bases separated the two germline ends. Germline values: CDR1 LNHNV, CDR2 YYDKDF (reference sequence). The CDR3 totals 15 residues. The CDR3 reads CATSRDKGLGQPQHF. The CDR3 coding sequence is TGTGCCACCAGCAGAGATAAAGGGCTGGGTCAGCCCCAGCATTTT.

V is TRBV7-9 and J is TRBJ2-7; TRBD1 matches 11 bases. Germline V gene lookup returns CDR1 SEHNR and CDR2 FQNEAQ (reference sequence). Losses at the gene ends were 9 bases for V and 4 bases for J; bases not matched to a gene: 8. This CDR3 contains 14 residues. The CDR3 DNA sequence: TGTGCCAGTGTCTCGGACAGGGGGCCGTACGAGCAGTACTTC. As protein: CASVSDRGPYEQYF.

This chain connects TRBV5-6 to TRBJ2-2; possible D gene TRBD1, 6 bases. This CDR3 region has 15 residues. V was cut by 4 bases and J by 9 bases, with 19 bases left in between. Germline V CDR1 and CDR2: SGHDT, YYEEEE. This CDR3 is CASSPNKQGYRELFF. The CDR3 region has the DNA TGTGCCAGCAGCCCTAATAAACAGGGATACAGGGAGCTGTTTTTT.

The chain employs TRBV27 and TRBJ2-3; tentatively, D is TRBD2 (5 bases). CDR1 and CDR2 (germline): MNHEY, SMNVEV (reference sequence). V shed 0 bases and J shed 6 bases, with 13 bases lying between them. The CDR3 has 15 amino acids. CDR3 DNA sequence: TGTGCCAGCAGTTTATCCATACCCCCGGGGGATACGCAGTATTTT. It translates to CASSLSIPPGDTQYF.

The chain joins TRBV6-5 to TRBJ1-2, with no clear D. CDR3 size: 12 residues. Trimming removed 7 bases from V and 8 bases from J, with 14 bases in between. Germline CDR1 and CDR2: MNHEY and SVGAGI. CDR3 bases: TGTGCCAGCATGGAGGGAACGAGCGGCTACACCTTC. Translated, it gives CASMEGTSGYTF.

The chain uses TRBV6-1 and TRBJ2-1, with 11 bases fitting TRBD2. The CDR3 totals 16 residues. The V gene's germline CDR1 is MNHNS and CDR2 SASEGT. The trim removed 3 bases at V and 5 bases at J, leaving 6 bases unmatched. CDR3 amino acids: CASSDETSGVDNEQFF. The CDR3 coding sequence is TGTGCCAGCAGTGACGAGACTAGCGGGGTTGACAATGAGCAGTTCTTC.

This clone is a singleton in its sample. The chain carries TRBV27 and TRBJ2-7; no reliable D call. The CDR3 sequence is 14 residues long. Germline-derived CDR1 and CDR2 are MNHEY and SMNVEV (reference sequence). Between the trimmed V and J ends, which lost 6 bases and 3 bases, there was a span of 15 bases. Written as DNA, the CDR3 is TGTGCCAGCAGACCCCTTCGCGGCGGCTACGAGCAGTACTTC. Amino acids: CASRPLRGGYEQYF.

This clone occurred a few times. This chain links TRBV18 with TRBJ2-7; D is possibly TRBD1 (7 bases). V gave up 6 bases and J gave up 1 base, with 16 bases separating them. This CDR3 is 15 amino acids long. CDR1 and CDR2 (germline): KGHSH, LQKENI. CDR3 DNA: TGTGCCAGCTCCCCCGGAGGGGGCGCGTCCTACGAGCAGTACTTC. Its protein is CASSPGGGASYEQYF.

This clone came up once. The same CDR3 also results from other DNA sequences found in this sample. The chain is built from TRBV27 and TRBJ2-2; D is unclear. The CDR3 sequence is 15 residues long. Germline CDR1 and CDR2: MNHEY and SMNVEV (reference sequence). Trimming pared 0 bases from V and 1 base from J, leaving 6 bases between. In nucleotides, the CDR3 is TGTGCCAGCAGTTTATCCCCGGAGAACACCGGGGAGCTGTTTTTT. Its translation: CASSLSPENTGELFF.

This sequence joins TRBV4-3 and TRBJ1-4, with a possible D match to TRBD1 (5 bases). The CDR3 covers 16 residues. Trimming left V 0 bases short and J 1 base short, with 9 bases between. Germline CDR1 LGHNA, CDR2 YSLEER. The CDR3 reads CASSQDAGGTNEKLFF. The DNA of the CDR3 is TGCGCCAGCAGCCAAGACGCCGGGGGAACTAATGAAAAACTGTTTTTT.

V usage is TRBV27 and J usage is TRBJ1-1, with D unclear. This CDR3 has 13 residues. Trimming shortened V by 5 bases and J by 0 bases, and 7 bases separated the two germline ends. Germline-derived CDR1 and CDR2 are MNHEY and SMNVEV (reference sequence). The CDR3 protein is CASSPSVNTEAFF. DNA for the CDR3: TGTGCCAGCAGTCCATCAGTGAACACTGAAGCTTTCTTT.

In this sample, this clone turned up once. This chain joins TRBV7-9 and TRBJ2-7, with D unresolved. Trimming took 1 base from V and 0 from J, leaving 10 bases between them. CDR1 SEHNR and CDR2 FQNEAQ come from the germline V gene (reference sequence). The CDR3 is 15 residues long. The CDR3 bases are TGTGCCAGCAGCTTAGGGACGAGAACCTCCTACGAGCAGTACTTC. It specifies CASSLGTRTSYEQYF.

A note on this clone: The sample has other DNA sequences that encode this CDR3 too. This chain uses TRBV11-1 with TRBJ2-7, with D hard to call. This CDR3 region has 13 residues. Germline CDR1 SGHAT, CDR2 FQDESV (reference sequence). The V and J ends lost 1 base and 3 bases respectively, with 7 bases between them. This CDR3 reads CASSLGSGYEQYF. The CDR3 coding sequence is TGTGCCAGCAGCTTAGGGTCGGGCTACGAGCAGTACTTC.

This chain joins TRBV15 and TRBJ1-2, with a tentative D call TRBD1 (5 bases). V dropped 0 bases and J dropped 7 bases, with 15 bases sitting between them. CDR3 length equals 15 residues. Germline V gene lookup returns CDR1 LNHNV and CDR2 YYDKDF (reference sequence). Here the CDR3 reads CATSRDLGDWLGYTF. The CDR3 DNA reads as TGTGCCACCAGCAGAGATCTGGGGGATTGGCTTGGCTACACCTTC.